Listed here are 3 T cell receptor beta chains from one sample, sequenced in a study of vaccination and CD4 T cells after COVID-19. As for treatment: roughly 10-day PBMC culture with coronavirus spike peptide pools or control peptides (ViraFEST assay). Sequencing of DNA taken from cultured CD4+ T cells relied on the Oncomine TCR Beta short-read assay. TCRdb analysed the PCR reads with MiXCR anew, one entry per CDR3 protein. The sample contains about 19,000 distinct CDR3 sequences, around 80% of which appear only once. The antigens for these receptors are not known. This specimen was CD4+ T cells from blood, cultured in vitro, taken after SARS-CoV-2 vaccination. Every receptor here comes from a human donor who received a COVID-19 vaccine.

The J gene is TRBJ1-5, the V gene TRBV30; 7 nucleotides agree with TRBD1. The CDR3 totals 12 residues. J gave up 5 bases and V 5 bases, and 3 bases lay outside the gene matches. The germline V gene has CDR1 GTSNPN and CDR2 SVGIG (reference sequence). CDR3 sequence (DNA): TGTGCCTGGGGGACAGTTCATCAGCCCCAGCATTTT. As protein: CAWGTVHQPQHF.

This chain joins TRBV6-1 and TRBJ1-3; D unresolved. The CDR3 length is 12 residues. V was pared by 8 bases and J by 0 bases, with 5 bases between. CDR1 is MNHNS and CDR2 is SASEGT in the germline V gene. In nucleotides, the CDR3 is TGTGCCAGCGCCTACTCTGGAAACACCATATATTTT. Amino acids: CASAYSGNTIYF.

The chain recombines TRBV7-8 with TRBJ2-5; TRBD1 agrees at 7 bases. There are 15 residues in the CDR3. Trimming at V came to 3 bases and at J to 4 bases, leaving 8 bases not matched to a gene. CDR1 is SGHVS and CDR2 is FQNEAQ in the germline V gene. The CDR3, as DNA: TGTGCCAGCAGCTTGCCCAGGGGGTTGACAGAGACCCAGTACTTC. The encoded protein is CASSLPRGLTETQYF.